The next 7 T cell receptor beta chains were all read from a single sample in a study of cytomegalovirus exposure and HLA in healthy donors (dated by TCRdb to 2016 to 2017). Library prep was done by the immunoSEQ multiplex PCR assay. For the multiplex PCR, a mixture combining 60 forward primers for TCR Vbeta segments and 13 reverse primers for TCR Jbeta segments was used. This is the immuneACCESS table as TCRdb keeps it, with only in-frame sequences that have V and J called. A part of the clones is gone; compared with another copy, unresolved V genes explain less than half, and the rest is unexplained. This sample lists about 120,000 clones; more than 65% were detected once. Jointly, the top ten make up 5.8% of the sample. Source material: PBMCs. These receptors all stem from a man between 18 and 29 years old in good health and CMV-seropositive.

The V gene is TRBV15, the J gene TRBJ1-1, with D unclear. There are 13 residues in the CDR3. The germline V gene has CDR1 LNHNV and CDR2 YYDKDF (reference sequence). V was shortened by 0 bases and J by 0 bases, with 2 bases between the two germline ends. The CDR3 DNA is TGTGCCACCAGCAGAGATATGAACACTGAAGCTTTCTTT. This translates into CATSRDMNTEAFF.

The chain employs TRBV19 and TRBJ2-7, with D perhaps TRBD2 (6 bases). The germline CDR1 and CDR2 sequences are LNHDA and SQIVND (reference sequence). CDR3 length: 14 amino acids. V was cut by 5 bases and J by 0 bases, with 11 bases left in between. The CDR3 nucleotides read TGTGCCAGTAGTCCTCCCGGGAGCTCCTACGAGCAGTACTTC. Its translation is CASSPPGSSYEQYF. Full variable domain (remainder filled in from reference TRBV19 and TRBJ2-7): DGGITQSPKYLFRKEGQNVTLSCEQNLNHDAMYWYRQDPGQGLRLIYYSQIVNDFQKGDIAEGYSVSREKKESFPLTVTSAQKNPTAFYLCASSPPGSSYEQYFGPGTRLTVT.

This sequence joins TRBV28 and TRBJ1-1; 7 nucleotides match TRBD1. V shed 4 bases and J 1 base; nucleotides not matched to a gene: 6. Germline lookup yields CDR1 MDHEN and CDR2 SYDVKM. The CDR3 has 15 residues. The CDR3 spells CASSSRGQANTEAFF. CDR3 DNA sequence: TGTGCCAGCAGTTCCCGAGGACAGGCGAACACTGAAGCTTTCTTT.

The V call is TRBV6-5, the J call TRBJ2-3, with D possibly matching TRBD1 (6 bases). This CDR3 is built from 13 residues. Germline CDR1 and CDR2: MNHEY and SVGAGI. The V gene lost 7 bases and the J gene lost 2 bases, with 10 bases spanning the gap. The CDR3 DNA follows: TGTGCCAGCAAACAGGGACCCACAGATACGCAGTATTTT. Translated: CASKQGPTDTQYF.

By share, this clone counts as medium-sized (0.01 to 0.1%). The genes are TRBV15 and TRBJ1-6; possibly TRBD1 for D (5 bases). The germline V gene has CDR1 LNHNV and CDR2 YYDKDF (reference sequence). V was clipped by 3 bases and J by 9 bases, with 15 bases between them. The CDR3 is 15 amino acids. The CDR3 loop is CATSSPTMGGSPLHF. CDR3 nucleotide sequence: TGTGCCACCAGCAGTCCAACCATGGGGGGTTCACCCCTCCACTTT.

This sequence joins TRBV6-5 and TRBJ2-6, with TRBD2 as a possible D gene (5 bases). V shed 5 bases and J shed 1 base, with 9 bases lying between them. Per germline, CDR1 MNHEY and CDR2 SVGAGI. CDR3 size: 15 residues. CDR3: CASSHGESGANVLTF. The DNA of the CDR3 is TGTGCCAGCAGTCACGGGGAGTCTGGGGCCAACGTCCTGACTTTC.

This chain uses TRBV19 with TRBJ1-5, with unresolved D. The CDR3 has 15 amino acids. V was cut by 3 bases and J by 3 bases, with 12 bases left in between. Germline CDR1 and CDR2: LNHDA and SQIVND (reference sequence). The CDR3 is CASSMVSLYNQPQHF. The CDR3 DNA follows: TGTGCCAGTAGTATGGTCTCACTATACAATCAGCCCCAGCATTTT.